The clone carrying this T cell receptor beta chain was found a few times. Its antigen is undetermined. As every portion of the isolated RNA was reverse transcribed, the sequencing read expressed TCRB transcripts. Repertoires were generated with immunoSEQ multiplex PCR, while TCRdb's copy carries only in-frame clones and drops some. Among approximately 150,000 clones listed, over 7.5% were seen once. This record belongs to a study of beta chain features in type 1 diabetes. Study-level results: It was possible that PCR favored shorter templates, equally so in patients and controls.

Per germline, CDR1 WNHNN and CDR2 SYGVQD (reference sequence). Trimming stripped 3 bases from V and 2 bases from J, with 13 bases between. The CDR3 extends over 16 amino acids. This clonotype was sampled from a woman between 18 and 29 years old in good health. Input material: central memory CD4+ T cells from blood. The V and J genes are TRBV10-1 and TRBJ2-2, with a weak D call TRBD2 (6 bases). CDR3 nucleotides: TGCGCCAGCAGTGAAGGGACTGCGCTTAACACCGGGGAGCTGTTTTTT. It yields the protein CASSEGTALNTGELFF.